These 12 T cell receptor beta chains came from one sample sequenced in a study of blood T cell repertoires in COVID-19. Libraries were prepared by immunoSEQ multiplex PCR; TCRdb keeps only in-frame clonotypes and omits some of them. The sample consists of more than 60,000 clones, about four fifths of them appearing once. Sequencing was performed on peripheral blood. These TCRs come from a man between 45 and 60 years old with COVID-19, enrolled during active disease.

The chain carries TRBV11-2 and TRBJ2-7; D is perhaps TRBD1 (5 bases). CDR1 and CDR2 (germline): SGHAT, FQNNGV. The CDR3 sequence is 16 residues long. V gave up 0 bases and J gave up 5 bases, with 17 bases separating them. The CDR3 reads CASSLEFSPGRHEQYF. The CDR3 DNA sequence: TGTGCCAGCAGCTTAGAATTTTCACCAGGGCGGCACGAGCAGTACTTC.

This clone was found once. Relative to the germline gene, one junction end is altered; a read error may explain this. The CDR3 coding sequence is TGTGCCAGCAGATTGGGGTCGGGGAACACCGGGGAGCTGTTTTTT. This sequence encodes CASRLGSGNTGELFF. The chain employs TRBV5-4 and TRBJ2-2; D uncertain. This CDR3 has 15 amino acids. The germline gives CDR1 SGHNT, CDR2 YYREEE (reference sequence).

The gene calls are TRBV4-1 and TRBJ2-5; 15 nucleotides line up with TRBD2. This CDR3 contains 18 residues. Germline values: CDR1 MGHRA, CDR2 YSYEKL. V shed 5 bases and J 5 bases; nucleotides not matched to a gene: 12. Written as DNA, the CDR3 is TGCGCCAGCAGCACACAACCTGGGACTAGCGGGAGGAGGGAGACCCAGTACTTC. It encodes CASSTQPGTSGRRETQYF.

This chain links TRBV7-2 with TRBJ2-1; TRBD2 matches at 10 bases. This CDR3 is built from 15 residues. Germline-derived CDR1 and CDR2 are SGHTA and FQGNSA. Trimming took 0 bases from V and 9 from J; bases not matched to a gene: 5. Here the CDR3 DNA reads TGTGCCAGCAGCTTAGCGCTAGCGGGGGTGGTTGAGCAGTTCTTC. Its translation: CASSLALAGVVEQFF.

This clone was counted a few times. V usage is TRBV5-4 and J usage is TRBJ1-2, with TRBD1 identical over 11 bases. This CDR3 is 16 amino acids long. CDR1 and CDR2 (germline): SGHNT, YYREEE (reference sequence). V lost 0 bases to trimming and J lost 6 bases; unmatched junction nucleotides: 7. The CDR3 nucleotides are TGTGCCAGCAGCTTGGATTATGGGACAGGGGGTAATGGCTACACCTTC. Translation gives CASSLDYGTGGNGYTF.

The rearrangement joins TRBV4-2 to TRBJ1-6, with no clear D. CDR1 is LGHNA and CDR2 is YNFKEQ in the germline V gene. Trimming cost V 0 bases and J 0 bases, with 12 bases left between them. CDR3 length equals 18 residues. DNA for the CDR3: TGTGCCAGCAGCCAAGATGTACAGATGAGCTCCTATAATTCACCCCTCCACTTT. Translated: CASSQDVQMSSYNSPLHF.

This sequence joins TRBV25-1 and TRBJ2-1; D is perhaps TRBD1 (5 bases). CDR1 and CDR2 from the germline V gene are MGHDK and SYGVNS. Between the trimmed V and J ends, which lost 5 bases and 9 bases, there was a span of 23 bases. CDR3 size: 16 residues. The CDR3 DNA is TGTGCCAGCAGTCCTCCGGTTGGGGCCCTTCCGAGTGAGCAGTTCTTC. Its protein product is CASSPPVGALPSEQFF.

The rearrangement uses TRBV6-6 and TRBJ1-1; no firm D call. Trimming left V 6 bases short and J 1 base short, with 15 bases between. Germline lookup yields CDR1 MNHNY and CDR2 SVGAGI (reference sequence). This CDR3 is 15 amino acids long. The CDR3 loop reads CASSITLRGNTEAFF. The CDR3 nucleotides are TGTGCCAGCAGCATAACCCTCCGGGGGAACACTGAAGCTTTCTTT.

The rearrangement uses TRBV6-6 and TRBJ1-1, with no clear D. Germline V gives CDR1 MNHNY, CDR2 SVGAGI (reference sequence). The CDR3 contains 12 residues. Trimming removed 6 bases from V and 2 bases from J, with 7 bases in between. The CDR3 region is CASRVLNTEAFF. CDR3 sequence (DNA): TGTGCCAGCAGGGTACTCAACACTGAAGCTTTCTTT.

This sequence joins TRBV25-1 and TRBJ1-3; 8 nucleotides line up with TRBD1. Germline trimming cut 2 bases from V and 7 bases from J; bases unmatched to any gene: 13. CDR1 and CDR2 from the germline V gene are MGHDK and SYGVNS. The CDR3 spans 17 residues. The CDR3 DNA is TGTGCCAGCAGTGAAGGGTCAGGGGGCGCTTTATTGAACACCATATATTTT. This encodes CASSEGSGGALLNTIYF.

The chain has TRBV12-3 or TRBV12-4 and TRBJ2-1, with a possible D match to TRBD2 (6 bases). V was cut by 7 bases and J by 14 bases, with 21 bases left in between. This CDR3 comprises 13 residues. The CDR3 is CASTKEAGSSEFF. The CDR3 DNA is TGTGCCAGCACCAAAGAAGCGGGCTCTTCGGAGTTCTTC.

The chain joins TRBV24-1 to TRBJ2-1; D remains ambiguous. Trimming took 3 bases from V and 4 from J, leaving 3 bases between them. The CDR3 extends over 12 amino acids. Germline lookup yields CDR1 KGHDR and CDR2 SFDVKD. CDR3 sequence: CATSDLYNEQFF. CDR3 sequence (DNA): TGTGCCACCAGTGATCTGTACAATGAGCAGTTCTTC.